Sequencing of this T cell receptor beta chain was carried out in a study of cytomegalovirus exposure and HLA in healthy donors. Study results and caveats: Per a later analysis, HLA-associated TCR beta chains showed more clonal expansion than other, equally common TCR beta chains. Later analysis associated a missense DCLRE1C variant with TCR beta V- and J-gene trimming. Some V segments (TRBV6-2 and TRBV6-3 among them) were excluded as indistinguishable. A later analysis revealed that TCR association rates differed between HLA loci, peaking at DRB1 and bottoming out at HLA-C.

Germline V lookup: CDR1 SGHRS, CDR2 YFSETQ. The CDR3 extends over 16 amino acids. V gave up 1 base and J gave up 2 bases; unmatched junction bases: 6. This PCR relied on a set of 60 Vbeta primers and 13 Jbeta primers. TCRdb keeps only in-frame clones here, not all; method: immunoSEQ multiplex PCR. The repertoire holds under 200,000 clones, approximately 86% seen once, with around 0.3% in the top ten. On this clone: Its antigen is undetermined.

V gene TRBV5-1 combines with J gene TRBJ2-1; 7 bases fit TRBD2. The source is a woman aged 30 to 39 in good health and CMV-seronegative. Sequencing was done on a sample of PBMCs. This CDR3 reads CASSLRAGVTYNEQFF. In nucleotides, the CDR3 is TGCGCCAGCAGCTTGAGGGCGGGAGTCACCTACAATGAGCAGTTCTTC.